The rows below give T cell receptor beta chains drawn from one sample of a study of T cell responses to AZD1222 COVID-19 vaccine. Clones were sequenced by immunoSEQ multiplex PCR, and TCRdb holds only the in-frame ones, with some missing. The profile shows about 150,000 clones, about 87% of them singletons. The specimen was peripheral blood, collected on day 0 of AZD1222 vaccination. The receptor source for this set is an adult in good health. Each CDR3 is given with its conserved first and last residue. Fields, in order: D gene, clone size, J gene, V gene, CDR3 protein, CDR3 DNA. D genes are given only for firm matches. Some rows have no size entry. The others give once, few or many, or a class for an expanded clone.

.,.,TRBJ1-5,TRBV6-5,CASSSRGRAHQPQHF,TGTGCCAGCAGTTCCCGCGGGAGGGCCCATCAGCCCCAGCATTTT
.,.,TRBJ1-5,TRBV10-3,CATSREESNQPQHF,TGTGCCACAAGTAGGGAGGAGAGCAATCAGCCCCAGCATTTT
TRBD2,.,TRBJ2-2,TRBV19,CASTLLSGGANTGELFF,TGTGCCAGTACCCTCCTGAGCGGGGGGGCGAACACCGGGGAGCTGTTTTTT
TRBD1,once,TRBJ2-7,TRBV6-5,CASSYSYGTGAYEQYF,TGTGCCAGCAGTTACTCGTACGGGACAGGGGCGTACGAGCAGTACTTC
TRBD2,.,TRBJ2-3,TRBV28,CASPPSGATDTQYF,TGTGCCAGCCCCCCTAGCGGGGCCACAGATACGCAGTATTTT
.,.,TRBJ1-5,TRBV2,CASKGSAGRTGNQPQHF,TGTGCCAGCAAGGGAAGCGCAGGAAGGACAGGCAATCAGCCCCAGCATTTT
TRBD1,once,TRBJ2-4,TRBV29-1,CSVVPSTGGTKNIQYF,TGCAGCGTTGTCCCGAGCACAGGGGGCACCAAAAACATTCAGTACTTC
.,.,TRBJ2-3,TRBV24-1,CATGGSTDTQYF,TGTGCCACCGGGGGGTCTACAGATACGCAGTATTTT
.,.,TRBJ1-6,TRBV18,CASSPEGGRSPLHF,TGTGCCAGCTCACCAGAAGGGGGTCGGTCACCCCTCCACTTT
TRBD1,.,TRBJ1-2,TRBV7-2,CASSLYRGTNYGYTF,TGTGCCAGCAGCCTATACAGGGGGACTAACTATGGCTACACCTTC
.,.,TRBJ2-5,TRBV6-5,CASSFLGVETQYF,TGTGCCAGCAGTTTTCTAGGGGTGGAGACCCAGTACTTC
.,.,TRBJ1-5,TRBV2,CASTDSYNQPQHF,TGTGCCAGCACCGACAGTTACAATCAGCCCCAGCATTTT